These 10 T cell receptor beta chains share one sample of origin, sequenced in a study of PD-1 blockade in classical Hodgkin lymphoma. Brentuximab vedotin exposure varied, and every patient relapsed after autologous stem cell transplantation. Isolation of CD4+ T cells from thawed PBMCs was performed by magnetic negative selection. Here immunoSEQ multiplex PCR was the method, and the copy in TCRdb shows in-frame clones only, minus some. In the table there are about 12,000 clones, roughly three quarters of which are singletons. Source: CD4+ T cells from blood, taken at baseline. These receptors originate from a human donor with classical Hodgkin lymphoma.

This clone was seen only once. The rearrangement joins TRBV20-1 to TRBJ1-2; D not resolved. Germline V gene data show CDR1 as DFQATT and CDR2 as SNEGSKA (reference sequence). V was pared by 6 bases and J by 6 bases, with 11 bases between. CDR3 length: 11 residues. CDR3 in amino acids: CSARRSNGYTF. Here the CDR3 DNA reads TGCAGTGCCCGGAGGTCCAATGGCTACACCTTC.

The chain employs TRBV2 and TRBJ1-1; 11 bases fit TRBD1. CDR3 length: 13 amino acids. The V gene's germline CDR1 is SNHLY and CDR2 FYNNEI. J was trimmed by 11 bases and V by 5 bases; bases with no gene match: 7. The DNA of the CDR3 is TGTGCCAGCAGTTCGGACAGGGGGCGCGGGGCTTTCTTT. It is translated as CASSSDRGRGAFF.

In DNA, the CDR3 is TGTGCCAGCAGCTTGGTACAGGGGAAGACGGAGACCCAGTACTTC. Its protein product is CASSLVQGKTETQYF. The gene calls are TRBV5-4 and TRBJ2-5, with 7 bases fitting TRBD1. The CDR3 runs to 15 residues. Trimming removed 0 bases from V and 5 bases from J; junction bases left unmatched: 7. The germline V gene has CDR1 SGHNT and CDR2 YYREEE (reference sequence).

This sequence joins TRBV5-1 and TRBJ2-1; TRBD2 is a possible D gene (6 bases). Trimming removed 2 bases from V and 7 bases from J, with 7 bases in between. CDR3 size: 12 residues. Germline lookup yields CDR1 SGHRS and CDR2 YFSETQ. CDR3 protein: CASSFGGNEQFF. The CDR3, as DNA: TGCGCCAGCAGCTTCGGAGGGAATGAGCAGTTCTTC.

The gene calls are TRBV27 and TRBJ2-3; D call uncertain. The CDR3 has 11 amino acids. CDR1 MNHEY and CDR2 SMNVEV come from the germline V gene (reference sequence). V lost 6 bases and J lost 2, with 3 bases in between. The CDR3 sequence is CASRTTDTQYF. The CDR3 DNA is TGTGCCAGCAGGACCACAGATACGCAGTATTTT.

This sequence joins TRBV10-1 and TRBJ1-5, with D possibly matching TRBD1 (6 bases). With 0 bases removed from V and 4 bases from J, the gap between germline ends came to 16 bases. The germline gives CDR1 WNHNN, CDR2 SYGVQD (reference sequence). There are 17 residues in the CDR3. Written as DNA, the CDR3 is TGCGCCAGCAGTGAGTCGAGTCAGGGACACCATAATCAGCCCCAGCATTTT. This encodes CASSESSQGHHNQPQHF.

The chain uses TRBV21-1 and TRBJ2-3; TRBD2 is taken as the D call from the table, unchecked against the DNA. TRBV21-1 is assigned pseudogene status. This CDR3 is 17 amino acids long. CDR3 nucleotides: TGTGCCAGCAGCCGAAGCGGGGGGAATTTGGGCACAGATACGCAGTATTTT. Translated, it gives CASSRSGGNLGTDTQYF.

The chain uses TRBV6-6 and TRBJ2-2, with D unresolved. Trimming left V 2 bases short and J 2 bases short, with 9 bases between. Per germline, CDR1 MNHNY and CDR2 SVGAGI (reference sequence). The CDR3 consists of 15 residues. The DNA of the CDR3 is TGTGCCAGCAGTTACAGGGCGGTTAACACCGGGGAGCTGTTTTTT. Translated: CASSYRAVNTGELFF.

The chain employs TRBV4-3 and TRBJ1-1; D gene unclear. The CDR3 length is 14 residues. The germline gives CDR1 LGHNA, CDR2 YSLEER. V was trimmed by 5 bases and J by 2 bases, leaving 12 bases between them. The CDR3 spells CASSTRRTNTEAFF. For the CDR3, the DNA is TGCGCCAGCAGCACTCGACGGACCAACACTGAAGCTTTCTTT.

The chain couples TRBV7-9 to TRBJ2-2; D gene unclear. The V end was cut by 10 bases, the J end by 3 bases, with 9 bases between. The germline CDR1 and CDR2 sequences are SEHNR and FQNEAQ (reference sequence). This CDR3 has 12 residues. This chain's CDR3 is CATPPHTGELFF. CDR3 nucleotide sequence: TGTGCCACCCCCCCCCACACCGGGGAGCTGTTTTTT. Full variable domain (outside the CDR3, taken from reference TRBV7-9 and TRBJ2-2): DTGVSQNPRHKITKRGQNVTFRCDPISEHNRLYWYRQTLGQGPEFLTYFQNEAQLEKSRLLSDRFSAERPKGSFSTLEIQRTEQGDSAMYLCATPPHTGELFFGEGSRLTVL.